The entry below describes one T cell receptor (beta chain). The antigen is undetermined. Authors' data handling: ImmunoSEQ junction-only sequences lacked quality scores, so their filtering differed. Sequenced by immunoSEQ multiplex PCR; TCRdb stores in-frame clones only, minus some. V and J calls and clone size come straight from that table; D and trimming were deduced from the DNA. This table has hundreds of thousands of clones, around 87% appearing once. This sample was taken from a study of shared clonotypes between healthy human individuals. For the study at large: Three men and a couple of women, aged 18 to 49, were donors. CD8 memory received one plate per donor, CD8 naive two, CD4 memory three and CD4 naive three. Findings of the study overall: Non-shared clonotypes were found to have lower generation probabilities than the clonotypes that were shared by all four of the sorted-subset donors.

Material: memory CD8+ T cells sorted from blood. Subset noted: CD45RO+ cells pooled with CCR7-negative TemRA cells. The TCR originated in a young man in good health.

CDR3 region: CASSPHIETNEKLFF. CDR3 in DNA: TGTGCCAGCAGCCCTCACATAGAAACTAATGAAAAACTGTTTTTT. V and J are TRBV9 and TRBJ1-4, with D hard to call. The CDR3 is 15 amino acids. Trimming shortened V by 4 bases and J by 1 base, and 11 bases separated the two germline ends. The germline V gene encodes CDR1 SGDLS and CDR2 YYNGEE. Full variable domain (remainder filled in from reference TRBV9 and TRBJ1-4): DSGVTQTPKHLITATGQRVTLRCSPRSGDLSVYWYQQSLDQGLQFLIQYYNGEERAKGNILERFSAQQFPDLHSELNLSSLELGDSALYFCASSPHIETNEKLFFGSGTQLSVL.